The rows below give T cell receptor beta chains drawn from one sample of a study of cytomegalovirus exposure and HLA in healthy donors. Produced via immunoSEQ multiplex PCR; TCRdb's table is partial and in-frame only. Among some 100,000 clones listed, roughly 85% were seen once. The sequencing input was PBMCs. These receptor sequences come from a man aged 30-40 years in good health and CMV-seronegative. The CDR3 runs from the conserved cysteine through the conserved F or W. D genes are given only for firm matches. Clone size is shown for a subset of rows, as once, few, many or a class of expanded clone.

v_call	d_call	clone_size	j_call	cdr3_nt	cdr3_aa
TRBV4-2	-	-	TRBJ2-1	TGTGCCAGCAGCCAAGAAAGAGTTGTACGTTCCAATGAGCAGTTCTTC	CASSQERVVRSNEQFF
TRBV6-6	-	once	TRBJ1-5	TGTGCCAGCAACCCTAGTAGCGGCAATCAGCCCCAGCATTTT	CASNPSSGNQPQHF
TRBV7-3	-	few	TRBJ2-2	TGTGCCAGCAGCTTAGTTGGCAAAACCGGGGAGCTGTTTTTT	CASSLVGKTGELFF
TRBV4-1	TRBD1	-	TRBJ2-2	TGCGCCAGCAGCCAAGTAGGGGGCAACACCGGGGAGCTGTTTTTT	CASSQVGGNTGELFF
TRBV7-6	-	-	TRBJ2-6	TGTGCCAGCAGCTTAGGGGGAGCTGGGGCCAACGTCCTGACTTTC	CASSLGGAGANVLTF
TRBV10-3	TRBD2	-	TRBJ2-2	TGTGCCATTACTAGCGGGAGAGCGAACACCGGGGAGCTGTTTTTT	CAITSGRANTGELFF
TRBV6-5	-	once	TRBJ1-1	TGTGCCAGCAGTTACTCGCTGGGGGGAAACACTGAAGCTTTCTTT	CASSYSLGGNTEAFF
TRBV30	TRBD1	few	TRBJ2-7	TGTGCCTGGAGTATAACAGGGGGCCACGAGCAGTACTTC	CAWSITGGHEQYF
TRBV29-1	-	few	TRBJ2-5	TGCAGCGCTCCGGACTCTTACGGGGAGACCCAGTACTTC	CSAPDSYGETQYF
TRBV4-3	-	-	TRBJ2-2	TGCGCCAGCAGCCAAGATCAATCCAGGTACGCGAACACCGGGGAGCTGTTTTTT	CASSQDQSRYANTGELFF
TRBV19	-	-	TRBJ2-7	TGTGCCAGTAGTGGAGGGGTCGGACCCTACGAGCAGTACTTC	CASSGGVGPYEQYF
TRBV5-1	-	-	TRBJ2-6	TGCGCCAGCACCCTAGGACAGCCATCCTCCTCTGGGGCCAACGTCCTGACTTTC	CASTLGQPSSSGANVLTF
TRBV30	TRBD2	-	TRBJ2-1	TGTGCCGGAAGGAGCGGGGGCCCTTACAATGAGCAGTTCTTC	CAGRSGGPYNEQFF
TRBV9	TRBD1	-	TRBJ2-7	TGTGCCAGCAGCCAGTTTGGACAGGGACCCTTTTACGAGCAGTACTTC	CASSQFGQGPFYEQYF
TRBV18	-	-	TRBJ2-3	TGTGCCAGCGGGCCTAGCACAGATACGCAGTATTTT	CASGPSTDTQYF
TRBV4-1	-	-	TRBJ2-2	TGCGCCAGCAGCCACCTACTAGCCTCGAACACCGGGGAGCTGTTTTTT	CASSHLLASNTGELFF
TRBV6-1	TRBD2	-	TRBJ2-3	TGTGCCAGCAGTGAAGCCGGCGGGGGGGGAACAGATACGCAGTATTTT	CASSEAGGGGTDTQYF
TRBV7-2	-	once	TRBJ2-7	TGTGCCAGCAGCTTAGAAGTACAGCCATCCTACGAGCAGTACTTC	CASSLEVQPSYEQYF
TRBV27	-	-	TRBJ1-2	TGTGCCAGCAGTGGAGGGGACCTCCATGGCTACACCTTC	CASSGGDLHGYTF
TRBV13	TRBD1	-	TRBJ2-3	TGTGCCAGCAGCTTAGGGGACAGGGTAACAGATACGCAGTATTTT	CASSLGDRVTDTQYF
TRBV7-2	-	-	TRBJ2-3	TGTGCCAGCAGCTTAACTCTTAGCACAGATACGCAGTATTTT	CASSLTLSTDTQYF
TRBV5-1	-	-	TRBJ1-3	TGCGCCAGCAGCTTGGATGGGACAATGGGAAACACCATATATTTT	CASSLDGTMGNTIYF
TRBV28	TRBD1	-	TRBJ1-5	TGTGCCAGCAATCCCGACAGGGGATTAAATCAGCCCCAGCATTTT	CASNPDRGLNQPQHF
TRBV29-1	TRBD1	-	TRBJ2-3	TGCAGCGTTGTCCCCAGGGGGCGTGAAGCAGATACGCAGTATTTT	CSVVPRGREADTQYF
TRBV29-1	TRBD2	-	TRBJ2-7	TGCAGCGTTGATGGACTAGCGGGGGCAACCTACGAGCAGTACTTC	CSVDGLAGATYEQYF
TRBV19	TRBD2	-	TRBJ2-3	TGTGCCAGTAAGGCCCAGGGTCGGGGGGCAGATACGCAGTATTTT	CASKAQGRGADTQYF
TRBV7-3	TRBD1	-	TRBJ1-1	TGTGCCAGCAGCCTGAAGGACAGGGAGAAAGCTTTCTTT	CASSLKDREKAFF
TRBV10-3	-	-	TRBJ2-2	TGTGCCAGCCAAAGAACCGGGACACAGAACACCGGGGAGCTGTTTTTT	CASQRTGTQNTGELFF
TRBV4-3	TRBD1	-	TRBJ2-7	TGCGCCAGCAGCCAGACCGGGACAGGGGGCTACGAGCAGTACTTC	CASSQTGTGGYEQYF
TRBV6-1	TRBD2	-	TRBJ2-3	TGTGCCAGCAGCCAAATAGCGGGGGGGACAGATACGCAGTATTTT	CASSQIAGGTDTQYF
TRBV6-1	TRBD2	-	TRBJ2-7	TGTGCCAGCGCACGGACTAGCGGGAGTATCCACGAGCAGTACTTC	CASARTSGSIHEQYF
TRBV7-6	-	-	TRBJ2-1	TGTGCCAGCAGCTTAGCATTCGGACTGGCCCTGGGAGAGCAGTTCTTC	CASSLAFGLALGEQFF
TRBV9	-	-	TRBJ2-2	TGTGCCAGCAGCGTTAATTCGAGGGTAGAGAACACCGGGGAGCTGTTTTTT	CASSVNSRVENTGELFF